This T cell receptor beta chain was documented in a study of cytomegalovirus exposure and HLA in healthy donors. Study-level results: Presence/absence analyses rested on an assumption that sequencing depth was roughly uniform across donors.

CDR1 is SNHLY and CDR2 is FYNNEI in the germline V gene. This CDR3 has 14 residues. With 5 bases removed from V and 3 bases from J, the gap between germline ends came to 11 bases. Amplification used 60 Vbeta primers and 13 Jbeta primers. Data came from immunoSEQ multiplex PCR; TCRdb stores just in-frame clones and leaves some out. The sample records almost 200,000 clones, around 75% being singletons. Points on this clone: Its matching antigen is unknown.

The chain links TRBV2 to TRBJ1-3; D gene unclear. Sequenced input: PBMCs. The receptor comes from a male donor in good health and CMV-seropositive. This chain's CDR3 is CASSPLEGGNTIYF. CDR3 DNA: TGTGCCAGCAGTCCGTTGGAGGGTGGAAACACCATATATTTT.